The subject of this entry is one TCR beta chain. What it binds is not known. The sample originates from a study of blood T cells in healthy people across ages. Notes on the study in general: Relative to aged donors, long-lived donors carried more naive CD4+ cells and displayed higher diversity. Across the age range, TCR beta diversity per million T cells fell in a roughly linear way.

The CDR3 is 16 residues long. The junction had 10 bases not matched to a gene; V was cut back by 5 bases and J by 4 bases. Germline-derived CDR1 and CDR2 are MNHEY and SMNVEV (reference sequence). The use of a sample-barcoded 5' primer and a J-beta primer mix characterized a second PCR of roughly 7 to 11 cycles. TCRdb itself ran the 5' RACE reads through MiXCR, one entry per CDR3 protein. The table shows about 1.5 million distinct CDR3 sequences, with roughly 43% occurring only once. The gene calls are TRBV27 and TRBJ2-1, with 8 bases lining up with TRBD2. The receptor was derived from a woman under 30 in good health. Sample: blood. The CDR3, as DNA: TGTGCCAGCAGTCCGCCCACTAGCGGATGGTACAATGAGCAGTTCTTC. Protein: CASSPPTSGWYNEQFF.